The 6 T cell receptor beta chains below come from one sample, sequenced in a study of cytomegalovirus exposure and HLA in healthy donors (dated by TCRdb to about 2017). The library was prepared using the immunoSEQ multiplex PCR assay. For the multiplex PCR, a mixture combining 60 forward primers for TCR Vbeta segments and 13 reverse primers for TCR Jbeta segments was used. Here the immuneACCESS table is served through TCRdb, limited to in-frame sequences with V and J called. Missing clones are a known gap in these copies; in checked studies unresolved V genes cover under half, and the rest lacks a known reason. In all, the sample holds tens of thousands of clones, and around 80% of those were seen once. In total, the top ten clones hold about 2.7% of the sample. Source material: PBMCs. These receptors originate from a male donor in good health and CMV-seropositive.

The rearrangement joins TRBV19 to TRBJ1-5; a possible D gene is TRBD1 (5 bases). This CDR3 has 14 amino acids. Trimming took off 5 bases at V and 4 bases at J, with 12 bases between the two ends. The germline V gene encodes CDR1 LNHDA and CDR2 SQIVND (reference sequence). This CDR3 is CASSPGGRNQPQHF. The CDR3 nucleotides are TGTGCCAGTAGTCCGGGGGGTCGAAATCAGCCCCAGCATTTT.

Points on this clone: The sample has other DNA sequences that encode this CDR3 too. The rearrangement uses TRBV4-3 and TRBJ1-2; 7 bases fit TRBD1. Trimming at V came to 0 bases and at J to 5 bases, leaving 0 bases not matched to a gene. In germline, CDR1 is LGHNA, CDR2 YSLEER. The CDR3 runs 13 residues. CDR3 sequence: CASSQETGYGYTF. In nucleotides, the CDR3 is TGCGCCAGCAGCCAAGAGACAGGGTATGGCTACACCTTC.

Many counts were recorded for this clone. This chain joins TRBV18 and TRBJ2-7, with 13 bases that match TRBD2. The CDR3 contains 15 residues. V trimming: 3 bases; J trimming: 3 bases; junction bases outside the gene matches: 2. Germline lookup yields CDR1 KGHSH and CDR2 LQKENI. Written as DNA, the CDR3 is TGTGCCAGCTCACCGGGACTAGCGGGATTCTACGAGCAGTACTTC. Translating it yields CASSPGLAGFYEQYF. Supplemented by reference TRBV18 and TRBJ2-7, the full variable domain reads NAGVMQNPRHLVRRRGQEARLRCSPMKGHSHVYWYRQLPEEGLKFMVYLQKENIIDESGMPKERFSAEFPKEGPSILRIQQVVRGDSAAYFCASSPGLAGFYEQYFGPGTRLTVT.

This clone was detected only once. As DNA, the CDR3 is TGTGCCAGCTCACCGGGACTAGATTACGAGCAGTACTTC. Translation gives CASSPGLDYEQYF. V is TRBV18 and J is TRBJ2-7; 8 bases map to TRBD2. CDR3 length: 13 residues. The V gene end was trimmed by 3 bases and the J gene end by 4 bases; junction bases not matched to a gene: 2. The germline CDR1 and CDR2 sequences are KGHSH and LQKENI.

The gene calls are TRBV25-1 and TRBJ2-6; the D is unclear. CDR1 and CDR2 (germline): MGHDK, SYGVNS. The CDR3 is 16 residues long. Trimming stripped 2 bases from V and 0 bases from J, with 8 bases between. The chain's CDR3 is CASSETTPSGANVLTF. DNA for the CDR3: TGTGCCAGCAGTGAAACCACACCCTCTGGGGCCAACGTCCTGACTTTC. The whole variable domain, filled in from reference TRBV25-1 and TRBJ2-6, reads EADIYQTPRYLVIGTGKKITLECSQTMGHDKMYWYQQDPGMELHLIHYSYGVNSTEKGDLSSESTVSRIRTEHFPLTLESARPSHTSQYLCASSETTPSGANVLTFGAGSRLTVL.

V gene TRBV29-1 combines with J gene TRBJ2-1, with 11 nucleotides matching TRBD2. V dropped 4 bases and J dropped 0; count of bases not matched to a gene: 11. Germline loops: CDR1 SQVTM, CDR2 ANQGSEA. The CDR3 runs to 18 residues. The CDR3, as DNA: TGCAGCGTTGCAAGGACTAGCGGGTACTCTAGCTCCTACAATGAGCAGTTCTTC. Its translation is CSVARTSGYSSSYNEQFF.